This T cell receptor (beta chain) was documented in a study of cytomegalovirus exposure and HLA in healthy donors. Turning to the study itself: About 180 million T cells yielded 100 million or so unique TCR beta sequences in earlier analysis. General observations from the study: TCR beta chains numbering some 160 were designated cytomegalovirus-associated.

Vbeta (60) and Jbeta (13) primers were used in the PCR. Data came from immunoSEQ multiplex PCR; TCRdb stores just in-frame clones and leaves some out. Here the sample spans about 130,000 clones, around 80% being singletons. V lost 1 base to trimming and J lost 2 bases; unmatched junction nucleotides: 5. The germline V gene has CDR1 MNHEY and CDR2 SVGAGI. The CDR3 consists of 16 residues. Concerning this clone: What it binds is not known.

This receptor was identified in a man between 25 and 39 years old in good health and CMV-seropositive. The chain employs TRBV6-5 and TRBJ2-7, with 10 nucleotides matching TRBD1. Input material: PBMCs. The CDR3 DNA sequence: TGTGCCAGCAGTTACTATGGGACAGGGGCACCCTACGAGCAGTACTTC. Amino acid sequence: CASSYYGTGAPYEQYF.